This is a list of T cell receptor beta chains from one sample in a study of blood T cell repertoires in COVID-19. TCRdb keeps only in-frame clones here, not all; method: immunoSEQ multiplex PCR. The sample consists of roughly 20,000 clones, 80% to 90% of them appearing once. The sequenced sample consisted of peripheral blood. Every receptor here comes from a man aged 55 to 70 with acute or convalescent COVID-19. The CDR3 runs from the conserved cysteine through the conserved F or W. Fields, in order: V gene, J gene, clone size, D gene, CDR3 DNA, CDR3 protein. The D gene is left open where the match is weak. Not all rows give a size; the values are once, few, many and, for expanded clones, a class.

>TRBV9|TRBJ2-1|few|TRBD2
TGTGCCAGCAGCGCGAGCGGGGAATTTATATACAATGAGCAGTTCTTC
CASSASGEFIYNEQFF
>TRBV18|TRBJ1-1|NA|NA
TGTGCCAGCTCACGGGATTCGTTACAGGGAAGCACTGAAGCTTTCTTT
CASSRDSLQGSTEAFF
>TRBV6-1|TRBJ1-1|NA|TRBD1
TGTGCCAGCAGTGAATGGACAGGAGAAGCTTTCTTT
CASSEWTGEAFF
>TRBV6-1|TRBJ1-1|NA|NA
TGTGCCAGCAGTGAGAGGCTGAACACTGAAGCTTTCTTT
CASSERLNTEAFF
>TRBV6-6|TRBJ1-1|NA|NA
TGTGCCAGCCTAGGGGCAGGAGCTTTCTTT
CASLGAGAFF
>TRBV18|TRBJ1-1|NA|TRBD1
TGTGCCAGCTCACCACGAAGCGGGGCAGGGGGCATCAACACTGAAGCTTTCTTT
CASSPRSGAGGINTEAFF
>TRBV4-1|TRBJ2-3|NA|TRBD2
TGCGCCAGCAGCCAAGTCCTTGAGACTAGCATAGATACGCAGTATTTT
CASSQVLETSIDTQYF
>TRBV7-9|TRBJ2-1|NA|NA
TGTGCCAGCAGCCCGGACACGCTATACCAGTTCTTC
CASSPDTLYQFF
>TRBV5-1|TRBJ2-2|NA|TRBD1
TGCGCCAGCAGCCGCGACGGACAGGGAGCTGGAGGGGAGCTGTTTTTT
CASSRDGQGAGGELFF
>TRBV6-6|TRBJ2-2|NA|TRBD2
TGTGCCAGCAGGAGCCTCGGGACTAGCACCGGGGAGCTGTTTTTT
CASRSLGTSTGELFF
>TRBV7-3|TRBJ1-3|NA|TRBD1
TGTGCCAGCAGCTCTACAGGGGAAGGATTGGGAAACACCATATATTTT
CASSSTGEGLGNTIYF
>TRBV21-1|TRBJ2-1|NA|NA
TGTGCCAGCAGCCCGACGGGACACAGGTACAATGAGCAGTTCTTC
CASSPTGHRYNEQFF
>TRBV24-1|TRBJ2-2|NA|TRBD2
TGTGCCACCAGTGATTTGCAAGGCAGGGAGGGAGACACCGGGGAGCTGTTTTTT
CATSDLQGREGDTGELFF
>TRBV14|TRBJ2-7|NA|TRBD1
TGTGCCAGCAGCCTCGAAACAGGGGTCGAGCAGTACTTC
CASSLETGVEQYF
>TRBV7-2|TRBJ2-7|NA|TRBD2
TGTGCCAGCAGCTATACTAGCGGGGGCCCCTACGAGCAGTACTTC
CASSYTSGGPYEQYF
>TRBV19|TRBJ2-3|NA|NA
TGTGCCAGTAGCAAGAGAGCGGCTTTTTCTAGCACAGATACGCAGTATTTT
CASSKRAAFSSTDTQYF
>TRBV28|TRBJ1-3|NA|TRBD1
TGTGCCAGCAGTTTGCCGGGACAGCTCTCTTCTGGAAACACCATATATTTT
CASSLPGQLSSGNTIYF
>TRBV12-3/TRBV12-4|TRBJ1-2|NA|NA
TGTGCCAGCAGTCCTCGACAGCGCCGTGGCTACACCTTC
CASSPRQRRGYTF
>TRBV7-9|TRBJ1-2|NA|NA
TGTGCCAGCAGCTTACCCCATGGCTCCTACACCTTC
CASSLPHGSYTF
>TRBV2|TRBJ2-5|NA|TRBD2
TGTGCCAGCCATGAGACTAGCGGGGGCGAACGTCAAGAGACCCAGTACTTC
CASHETSGGERQETQYF
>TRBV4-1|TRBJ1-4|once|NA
TGCGCCAGCAGCCAATTGTACGGGGTGGACGAAAAACTGTTTTTT
CASSQLYGVDEKLFF
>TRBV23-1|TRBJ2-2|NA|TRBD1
TGCGCCAGCAGTCAACCCCCTTACAGGGGCACCGGGGAGCTGTTTTTT
CASSQPPYRGTGELFF
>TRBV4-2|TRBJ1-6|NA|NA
TGTGCCAGCAGCCAAGATGGGGCGGCGTATTCACCCCTCCACTTT
CASSQDGAAYSPLHF
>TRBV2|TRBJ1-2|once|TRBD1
TGTGCCAGCAGGCGACAGGGTCTTAACTATGGCTACACCTTC
CASRRQGLNYGYTF
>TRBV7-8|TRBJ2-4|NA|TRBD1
TGTGCCAGCAGCTCCCGGGACAGGGGACCCCCGGCCAAAAACATTCAGTACTTC
CASSSRDRGPPAKNIQYF
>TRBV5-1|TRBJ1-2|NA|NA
TGCGCCAGCAGCTTGTCCCCGGGGGGAAACTATGGCTACACCTTC
CASSLSPGGNYGYTF
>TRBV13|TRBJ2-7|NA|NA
TGTGCCAGCAGCTTAAGGGGCCAAACATACGAGCAGTACTTC
CASSLRGQTYEQYF
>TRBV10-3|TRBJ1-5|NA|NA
TGTGCCACCCTTGACAGTTCGGATGGCAATCAGCCCCAGCATTTT
CATLDSSDGNQPQHF
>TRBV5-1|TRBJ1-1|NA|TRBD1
TGCGCCAGCAGCTTACAGGGGGCCGGTGGGACTGAAGCTTTCTTT
CASSLQGAGGTEAFF
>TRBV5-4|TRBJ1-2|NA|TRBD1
TGTGCCAGCAGCCCGGATGGAGGGGGCGTCCACTATGGCTACACCTTC
CASSPDGGGVHYGYTF
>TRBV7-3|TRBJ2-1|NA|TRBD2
TGTGCCAGCAGCCTAGTTACGGGGGGAGACAATGAGCAGTTCTTC
CASSLVTGGDNEQFF
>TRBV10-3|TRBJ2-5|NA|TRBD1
TGTGCCATCAGGTCCGGGACAGGGAGAGAGACCCAGTACTTC
CAIRSGTGRETQYF
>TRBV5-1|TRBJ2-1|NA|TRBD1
TGCGCCAGCACCTGGGGGACAGGCGCCAAACTTTACAATGAGCAGTTCTTC
CASTWGTGAKLYNEQFF
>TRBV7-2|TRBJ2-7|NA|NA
TGTGCCAGCAGCTTTGCACAGGGAAACGAGCAGTACTTC
CASSFAQGNEQYF
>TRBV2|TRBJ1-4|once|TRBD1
TGTGCCAGCAGTCCGGACAGGGGGAGTGAAAAACTGTTTTTT
CASSPDRGSEKLFF
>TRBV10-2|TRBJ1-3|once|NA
TGCGCCAGCAGTGAGAGGGCAGGGGGAAACACCATATATTTT
CASSERAGGNTIYF
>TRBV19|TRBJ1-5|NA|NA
TGTGCCAGTAGTGGGCAGGGTCTTCAGCCCCAGCATTTT
CASSGQGLQPQHF
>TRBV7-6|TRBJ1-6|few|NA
TGTGCCAGCAGCTTCGGGACAATAGCTAATTCACCCCTCCACTTT
CASSFGTIANSPLHF
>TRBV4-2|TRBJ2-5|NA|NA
TGTGCCAGCAGCCAAGAGCCCCGAGGTTCAGAGACCCAGTACTTC
CASSQEPRGSETQYF
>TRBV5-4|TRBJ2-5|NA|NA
TGTGCCAGCAGCTTCTTACAGGGTGAAGAGACCCAGTACTTC
CASSFLQGEETQYF
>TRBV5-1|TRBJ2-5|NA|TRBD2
TGCGCCAGCACCGACCAGGGAGGGGAGACCCAGTACTTC
CASTDQGGETQYF
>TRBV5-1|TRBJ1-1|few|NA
TGCGCCAGCAGCCCTTCTTCATGGTGGGGCGCCTTAACTGAAGCTTTCTTT
CASSPSSWWGALTEAFF
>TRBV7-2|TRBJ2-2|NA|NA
TGTGCCAGCAGCTTTGGACAGTTCGAGGAGCTGTTTTTT
CASSFGQFEELFF
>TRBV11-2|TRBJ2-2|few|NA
TGTGCCAGCAGCTCCCGGGGAGCCCCGATCGGGGAGCTGTTTTTT
CASSSRGAPIGELFF
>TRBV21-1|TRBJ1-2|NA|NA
TGTGCCAGCAGCATAGAAGAGGAGTTCCGCTATGGCTACACCTTC
CASSIEEEFRYGYTF
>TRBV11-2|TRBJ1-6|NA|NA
TGTGCCAGCAGCTTAGGTTGGGGCCGTAATTCACCCCTCCACTTT
CASSLGWGRNSPLHF
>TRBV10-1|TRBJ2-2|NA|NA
TGCGCCAGCAGGCTCCTCCGAGAGACTAGTCTAGTCGGTGCCGGGGAGCTGTTTTTT
CASRLLRETSLVGAGELFF
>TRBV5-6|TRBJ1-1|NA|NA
TGTGCCAGCACCGAGGGGGGGCCTATGAACACTGAAGCTTTCTTT
CASTEGGPMNTEAFF
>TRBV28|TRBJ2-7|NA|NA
TGTGCCAGCAGTTTGGGGGGCTCCTACGAGCAGTACTTC
CASSLGGSYEQYF
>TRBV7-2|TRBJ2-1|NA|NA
TGTGCCAGCAGCTTTAGTCTTACCTACAATGAGCAGTTCTTC
CASSFSLTYNEQFF
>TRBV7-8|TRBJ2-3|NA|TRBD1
TGTGCCAGCAGCTTAGGACAGGGGGCGGGCACAGATACGCAGTATTTT
CASSLGQGAGTDTQYF
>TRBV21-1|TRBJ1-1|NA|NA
TGTGCCATCCTTCTTTTCAGGGGACTAAACACTGAAGCTTTCTTT
CAILLFRGLNTEAFF
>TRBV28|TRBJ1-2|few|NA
TGTGCCAGCAGTTTAGTTAGTACCGCTACTAACTATGGCTACACCTTC
CASSLVSTATNYGYTF
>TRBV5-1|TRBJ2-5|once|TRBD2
TGCGCCAGCAGCTTACTAGCGGGGGGGCAAGAGACCCAGTACTTC
CASSLLAGGQETQYF
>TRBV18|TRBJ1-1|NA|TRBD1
TGTGCCAGCTCACCACCGTCGACAGGGGACACTGAAGCTTTCTTT
CASSPPSTGDTEAFF
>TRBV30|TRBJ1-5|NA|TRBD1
TGTGCCTGGAACAGGGGTAGTCAGCCCCAGCATTTT
CAWNRGSQPQHF
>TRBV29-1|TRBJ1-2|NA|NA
TGCAGCGTCCTCCCGATAGCCGCGCCCTATGGCTACACCTTC
CSVLPIAAPYGYTF
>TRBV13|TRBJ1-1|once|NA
TGTGCCAGCAGCTTAAACAGGGCCACTGAAGCTTTCTTT
CASSLNRATEAFF